A selection of T cell receptor beta chains follows, all from one sample in a study of T cell responses to AZD1222 COVID-19 vaccine. The data were produced by immunoSEQ multiplex PCR, yet TCRdb's version contains in-frame clones alone and is incomplete. This listing includes more than 110,000 clones. Specimen: peripheral blood. All receptors come from an adult in good health. The conserved cysteine and the conserved F or W are not part of the CDR3 here. Fields, in order: CDR3 protein, V gene.

CDR3 protein: ASSATYEQY
V gene: TRBV7-9

CDR3 protein: ASSIGYGEGRTNSNQPQH
V gene: TRBV19

CDR3 protein: ASSLTTNYGYT
V gene: TRBV7-9

CDR3 protein: ASSNEQGLGYT
V gene: TRBV28

CDR3 protein: ASSQDDRGGTEAF
V gene: TRBV4-1

CDR3 protein: ASSLGRANEQF
V gene: TRBV5-4

CDR3 protein: ASSEGFWGNQPQH
V gene: TRBV6-1

CDR3 protein: AWSGPGFGANVLT
V gene: TRBV30

CDR3 protein: ASSIVGQPGEETF
V gene: TRBV19

CDR3 protein: ASSLAGTGGLGNEKLF
V gene: TRBV7-2